This T cell receptor beta chain was sequenced during a study of cytotoxic CD8 clonotypes in ibrutinib-treated CLL. Looking at the study overall: Once treatment had gone on for a median of around eleven months, range 6 to 36, response samples were drawn.

Assay: immunoSEQ multiplex PCR; the TCRdb copy retains only in-frame clones and omits some. Of approximately 26,000 clones listed, 55% to 85% are singletons. Comment on this clone: What it recognizes is unknown.

The CDR3 loop spans 13 amino acids. Germline V gene lookup returns CDR1 SGDLS and CDR2 YYNGEE. V was clipped by 8 bases and J by 5 bases, with 14 bases between them. Findings and limits, study-wide: T-cell clonality at baseline went above that of age-matched healthy donors and rose and fell with circulating CD8+ T-cell counts. Elevated clonality accompanied ibrutinib response, with a return toward baseline values at progression.

The sequence derives from a human donor with chronic lymphocytic leukemia. The source material was PBMCs, sampled after 12 months of ibrutinib treatment. The chain couples TRBV9 to TRBJ2-1; D not certain. CDR3 bases: TGTGCCAGTTCGAAGGGTCCAAACAATGAGCAGTTCTTC. The encoded protein is CASSKGPNNEQFF.